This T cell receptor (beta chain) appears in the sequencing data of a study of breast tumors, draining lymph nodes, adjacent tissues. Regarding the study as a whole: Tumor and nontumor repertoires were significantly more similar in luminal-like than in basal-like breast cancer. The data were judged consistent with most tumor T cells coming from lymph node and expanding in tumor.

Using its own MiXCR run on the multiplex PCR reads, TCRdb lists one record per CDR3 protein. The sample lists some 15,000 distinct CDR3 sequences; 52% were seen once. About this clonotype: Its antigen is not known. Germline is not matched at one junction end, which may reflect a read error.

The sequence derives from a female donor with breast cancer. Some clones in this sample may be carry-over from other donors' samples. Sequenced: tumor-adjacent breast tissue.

CDR3 DNA: TGTGCCAGCAGCCGCTTGGATGAGCGGTTCTTC. Translation gives CASSRLDERFF. The V gene is TRBV5-6, the J gene TRBJ2-1; D unclear. The CDR3 is 11 residues long. From germline, CDR1 is SGHDT and CDR2 YYEEEE.